The 9 T cell receptor beta chains below were found in one sample sequenced in a study of shared clonotypes between healthy human individuals. Libraries were prepared by immunoSEQ multiplex PCR; TCRdb keeps only in-frame clonotypes and omits some of them. The table has 2,500,000 or so clones, 85% to 95% seen once. Material: naive CD4+ T cells from PBMCs. Subset here: CD45RA+ positively selected. The receptors were gathered from a man aged 18 to 30 in good health. Some clones in this sample may be carry-over from other donors' samples.

A few counts support this clone. The rearrangement links TRBV9 to TRBJ1-1; the D gene is possibly TRBD1 (5 bases). Trimming took off 0 bases at V and 6 bases at J, with 18 bases between the two ends. The CDR3 covers 16 residues. Germline V gives CDR1 SGDLS, CDR2 YYNGEE. The CDR3 is CASSVAAREGSAEAFF. The CDR3 DNA is TGTGCCAGCAGCGTAGCGGCCAGGGAGGGGTCGGCTGAAGCTTTCTTT.

CDR3 sequence: CASSISPTIYGYTF. As DNA, the CDR3 is TGTGCCAGTAGTATAAGCCCGACCATCTATGGCTACACCTTC. The chain carries TRBV19 and TRBJ1-2; no clear D gene. Germline V lookup: CDR1 LNHDA, CDR2 SQIVND (reference sequence). Trimming left V 2 bases short and J 4 bases short, with 11 bases between. This CDR3 is 14 amino acids long.

This clone was counted a single time. CDR3 in DNA: TGTGCCAGCAGTCCCGCGGGAGGAATAATCAATGAGCAGTTCTTC. The encoded protein is CASSPAGGIINEQFF. The chain couples TRBV7-9 to TRBJ2-1, with 8 nucleotides matching TRBD2. The CDR3 is 15 residues long. With 6 bases clipped from V and 6 bases from J, the junction kept 10 bases outside the gene matches. Per the germline V gene, CDR1 is SEHNR and CDR2 is FQNEAQ (reference sequence).

The chain combines TRBV18 with TRBJ1-4; D gene unclear. V gave up 0 bases and J gave up 1 base, with 9 bases separating them. Germline V lookup: CDR1 KGHSH, CDR2 LQKENI. The CDR3 is 16 residues long. The CDR3 is CASSPPPGLTNEKLFF. In DNA, the CDR3 is TGTGCCAGCTCACCACCGCCGGGCTTAACTAATGAAAAACTGTTTTTT. The whole variable domain, filled in from reference TRBV18 and TRBJ1-4, reads NAGVMQNPRHLVRRRGQEARLRCSPMKGHSHVYWYRQLPEEGLKFMVYLQKENIIDESGMPKERFSAEFPKEGPSILRIQQVVRGDSAAYFCASSPPPGLTNEKLFFGSGTQLSVL.

The V and J genes are TRBV6-5 and TRBJ1-2; the D is unclear. The ends were cut back, 5 bases at V and 7 bases at J, with 11 bases in the middle. The CDR3 is 12 amino acids. The germline gives CDR1 MNHEY, CDR2 SVGAGI. This CDR3 is CASSKITGGYTF. The CDR3, as DNA: TGTGCCAGCAGTAAAATAACGGGTGGCTACACCTTC.

J is TRBJ2-3 and V is TRBV18; 12 bases are a match to TRBD2. Germline V lookup: CDR1 KGHSH, CDR2 LQKENI. V trimming: 6 bases; J trimming: 5 bases; junction bases outside the gene matches: 6. This CDR3 region has 15 residues. CDR3 sequence reads: CASSRLAGDIDTQYF. The CDR3 DNA follows: TGTGCCAGCTCGCGACTAGCGGGAGATATAGATACGCAGTATTTT.

The chain uses TRBV2 and TRBJ1-5; D gene uncertain. The length of the CDR3 is 13 residues. V dropped 2 bases and J dropped 0 bases, with 2 bases sitting between them. Germline V gene lookup returns CDR1 SNHLY and CDR2 FYNNEI. The CDR3 loop is CASSEHSNQPQHF. The CDR3 bases are TGTGCCAGCAGTGAACATAGCAATCAGCCCCAGCATTTT.

The V gene is TRBV6-5, the J gene TRBJ2-1; D gene unclear. Trimming removed 6 bases at V and 6 bases at J, with 9 bases between. Germline V gives CDR1 MNHEY, CDR2 SVGAGI. This CDR3 comprises 12 residues. The CDR3 reads CASSPSRNEQFF. Here the CDR3 DNA reads TGTGCCAGCAGCCCCTCCCGCAATGAGCAGTTCTTC.

The J gene is TRBJ2-7, the V gene TRBV19; TRBD2 is a possible D gene (5 bases). The CDR3 extends over 13 amino acids. The germline V gene encodes CDR1 LNHDA and CDR2 SQIVND (reference sequence). Trimming removed 8 bases at V and 3 bases at J, with 14 bases between. The CDR3 sequence is CASAEGSGYEQYF. CDR3 in DNA: TGTGCCAGTGCTGAGGGATCTGGCTACGAGCAGTACTTC. Supplemented by reference TRBV19 and TRBJ2-7, the full variable domain reads DGGITQSPKYLFRKEGQNVTLSCEQNLNHDAMYWYRQDPGQGLRLIYYSQIVNDFQKGDIAEGYSVSREKKESFPLTVTSAQKNPTAFYLCASAEGSGYEQYFGPGTRLTVT.